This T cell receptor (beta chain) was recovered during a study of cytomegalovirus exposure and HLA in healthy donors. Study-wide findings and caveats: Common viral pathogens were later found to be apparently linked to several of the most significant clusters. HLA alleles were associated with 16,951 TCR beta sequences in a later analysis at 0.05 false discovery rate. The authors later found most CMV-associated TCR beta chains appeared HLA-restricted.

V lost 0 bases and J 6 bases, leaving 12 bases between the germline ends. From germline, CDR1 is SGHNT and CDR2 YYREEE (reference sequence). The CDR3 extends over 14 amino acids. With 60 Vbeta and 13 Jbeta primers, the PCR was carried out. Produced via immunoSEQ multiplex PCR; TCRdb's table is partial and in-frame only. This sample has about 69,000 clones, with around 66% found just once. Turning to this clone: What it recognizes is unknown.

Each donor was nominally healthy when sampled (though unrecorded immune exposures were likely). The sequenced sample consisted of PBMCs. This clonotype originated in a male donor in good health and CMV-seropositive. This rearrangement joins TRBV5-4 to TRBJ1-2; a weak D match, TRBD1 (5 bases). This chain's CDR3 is CASSLGSRVDGYTF. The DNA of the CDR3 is TGTGCCAGCAGCTTGGGAAGCAGGGTTGATGGCTACACCTTC.